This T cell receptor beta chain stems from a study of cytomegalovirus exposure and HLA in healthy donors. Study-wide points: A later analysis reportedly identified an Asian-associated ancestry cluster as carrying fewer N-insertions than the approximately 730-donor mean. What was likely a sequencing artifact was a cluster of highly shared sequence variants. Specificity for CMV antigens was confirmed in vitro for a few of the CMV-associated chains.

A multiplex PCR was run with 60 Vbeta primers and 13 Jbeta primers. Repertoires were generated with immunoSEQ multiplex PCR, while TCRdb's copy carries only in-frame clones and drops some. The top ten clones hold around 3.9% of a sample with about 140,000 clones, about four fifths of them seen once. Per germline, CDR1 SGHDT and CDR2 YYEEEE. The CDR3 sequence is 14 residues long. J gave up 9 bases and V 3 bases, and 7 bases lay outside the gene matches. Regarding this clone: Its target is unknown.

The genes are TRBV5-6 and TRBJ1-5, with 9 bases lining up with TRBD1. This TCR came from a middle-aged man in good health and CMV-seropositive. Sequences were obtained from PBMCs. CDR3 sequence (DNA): TGTGCCAGCAGCTCTGGGACAGGGCTAAGGCCCCAGCATTTT. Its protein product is CASSSGTGLRPQHF.